Sequencing of this TCR beta chain was carried out in a study of cytotoxic CD8 clonotypes in ibrutinib-treated CLL. The wider study: Following a median about eleven months of treatment, with a range of 6 to 36, response samples were taken.

Worth noting for this clone: Its antigen is unidentified.

V was cut by 3 bases and J by 0 bases, with 9 bases left in between. This CDR3 contains 16 residues. Germline loops: CDR1 SNHLY, CDR2 FYNNEI. General study results and limits: Starting clonality was above that of age-matched healthy donors and tracked circulating CD8+ T-cell counts.

Measured with immunoSEQ multiplex PCR; TCRdb has only the in-frame clones, and not every one. The sample has 90,000 to 150,000 clones, 58% seen once. The receptor comes from a human donor with chronic lymphocytic leukemia. The chain is built from TRBV2 and TRBJ1-6; D remains ambiguous. Here the sequenced sample was PBMCs, taken after 24 months of ibrutinib treatment. The DNA of the CDR3 is TGTGCCAGCAGTGACAAAAGGAGCTCCTATAATTCACCCCTCCACTTT. It specifies CASSDKRSSYNSPLHF.